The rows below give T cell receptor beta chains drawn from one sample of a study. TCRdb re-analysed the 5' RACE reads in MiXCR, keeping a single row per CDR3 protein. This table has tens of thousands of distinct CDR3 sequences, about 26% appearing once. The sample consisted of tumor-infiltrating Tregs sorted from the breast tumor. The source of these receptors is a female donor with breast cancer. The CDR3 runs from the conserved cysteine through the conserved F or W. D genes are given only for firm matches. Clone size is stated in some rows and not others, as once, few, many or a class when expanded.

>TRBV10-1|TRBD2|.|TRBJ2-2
TGCGCCAGCAATGAGTCCCTAGCGGGGGCCGCGGCGGGGGAGCTGTTTTTT
CASNESLAGAAAGELFF
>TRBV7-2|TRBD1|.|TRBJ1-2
TGTGCCAGCAGTACCGGGACAGGGTTGGGCTACACCTTC
CASSTGTGLGYTF
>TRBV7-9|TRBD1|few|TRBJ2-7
TGTGCCAGCACCCAGGGGGTTGAGCAGTACTTC
CASTQGVEQYF
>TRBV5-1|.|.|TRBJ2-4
TGCGCCAGCAGCTTGGGGTGGGTGAATAGCATATCGGCCAAAAACATTCAGTACTTC
CASSLGWVNSISAKNIQYF
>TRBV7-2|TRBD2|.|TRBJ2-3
TGTGCCGGCAAACTAGCGGAGGCCACAGATACGCAGTATTTT
CAGKLAEATDTQYF
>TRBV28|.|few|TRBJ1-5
TGTGCCAGCCGGGGCGTTGGGGTTCAGCCCCAGCATTTT
CASRGVGVQPQHF
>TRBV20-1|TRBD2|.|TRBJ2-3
TGCAGTGCCTTCCTAGCGGGGGAGGACGTAGATACGCAGTATTTT
CSAFLAGEDVDTQYF
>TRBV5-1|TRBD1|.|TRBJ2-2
TGCGCCAGCAGCTCACAGGGGAGTACCGGGGAGCTGTTTTTT
CASSSQGSTGELFF
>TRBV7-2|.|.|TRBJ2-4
TGTGCCAGCAGCTTAGGGGGGGACGGACGGAAAAACACTCAGTACTTC
CASSLGGDGRKNTQYF
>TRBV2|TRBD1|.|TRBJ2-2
TGTGCCAGCTCAGAACAGGGGGTCTTCGAAGAGCTGTTTTTT
CASSEQGVFEELFF
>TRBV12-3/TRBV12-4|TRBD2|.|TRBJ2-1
TGTGCCAGCAGTTGTTACGGGAGGATCGACAATGAGCAGTTCTTC
CASSCYGRIDNEQFF
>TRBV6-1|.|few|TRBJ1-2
TGTGCCAGCAGACCGACACCGGAGGATGGCTACACCTTC
CASRPTPEDGYTF
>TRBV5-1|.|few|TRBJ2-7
TGCGCCAGCAAGTACGGGATGGAGCAGTACTTC
CASKYGMEQYF
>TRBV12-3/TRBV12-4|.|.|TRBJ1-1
TGTGCCAGCAGCGCGGTCGGCACTGAAGCTTTCTTT
CASSAVGTEAFF
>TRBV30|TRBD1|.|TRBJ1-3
TGTGCCTGGAGTCGGGCCAGGGGGCCTGGAAACACCATATATTTT
CAWSRARGPGNTIYF
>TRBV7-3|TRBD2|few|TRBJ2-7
TGTGCCAGCCCCCGGCTAGCGGGGCACTACGAGCAGTACTTC
CASPRLAGHYEQYF
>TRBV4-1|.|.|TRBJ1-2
TGCGCCAGCAGCCAGCTACAGGGCTATGGCTACACCTTC
CASSQLQGYGYTF
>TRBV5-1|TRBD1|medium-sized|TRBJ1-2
TGCGCCAGCAGCCCGGACAGGAATGGCTACACCTTC
CASSPDRNGYTF
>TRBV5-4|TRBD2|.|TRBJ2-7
TGTGCCAGCAGCCCAGGACTAGCGGGGGAGTATGGGCAGTACTTC
CASSPGLAGEYGQYF
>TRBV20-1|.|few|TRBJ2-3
TGCAGTGCCCGTCCCAGCCCTAGCACAGATACGCAGTATTTT
CSARPSPSTDTQYF
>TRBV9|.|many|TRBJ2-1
TGTGCCAGCAGCGTAGCCCCAGCCGGTGAGCAGTTCTTC
CASSVAPAGEQFF
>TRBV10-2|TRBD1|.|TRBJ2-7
TGCGCCACCGGACAGGGGAGCGAGCAGTACTTC
CATGQGSEQYF
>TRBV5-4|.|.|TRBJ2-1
TGTGCCAGCAGCTTGTTCGACCCCCCCTACAATGAGCAGTTCTTC
CASSLFDPPYNEQFF
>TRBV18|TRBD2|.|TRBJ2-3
TGTGCCAGCCGTTCCCTTAGCGGGAGCCTCGACACGCAGTATTTT
CASRSLSGSLDTQYF
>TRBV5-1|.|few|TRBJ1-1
TGCGCCAGCAGCTTGGTTCTCGGGGAAAACACTGAAGCTTTCTTT
CASSLVLGENTEAFF
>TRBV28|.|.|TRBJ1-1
TGTGCCAGCACAGGAGAGGGAAGGAACACTGAAGCTTTCTTT
CASTGEGRNTEAFF
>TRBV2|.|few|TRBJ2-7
TGTGCCAGCAACCTACGGGCCTACGAGCAGTACTTC
CASNLRAYEQYF
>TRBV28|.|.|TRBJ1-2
TGTGCCAGCAGTTTCCCTGGGGGCAGGAACTATGGCTACACCTTC
CASSFPGGRNYGYTF
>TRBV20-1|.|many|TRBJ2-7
TGCAGTGCTAGATCCCGGGACCGGGTATATGAGCAGTACTTC
CSARSRDRVYEQYF
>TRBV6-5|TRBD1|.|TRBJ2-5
TGTGCCAGCAGTACCTCGGACAGGGGGTTTTCTAAAGAGACCCAGTACTTC
CASSTSDRGFSKETQYF
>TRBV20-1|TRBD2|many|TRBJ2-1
TGCAGTCCGACGTCTAGCGGAACCTACAATGAGCAGTTCTTC
CSPTSSGTYNEQFF
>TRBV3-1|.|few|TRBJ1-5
TGTGCCAGCAGCCATTCCGGGGCCAATCAGCCCCAGCATTTT
CASSHSGANQPQHF
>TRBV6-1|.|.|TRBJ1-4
TGTGCCAGCAGTTACAGACAGGAGGGAAAACTGTTTTTT
CASSYRQEGKLFF
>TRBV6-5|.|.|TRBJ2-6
TGTGCCAGCAGTTACCGTTGGTCTGGGGCCAACGTCCTGACTTTC
CASSYRWSGANVLTF
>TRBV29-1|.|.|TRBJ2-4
TGCAGCGGAACGGGCAGTAAAAACATTCAGTACTTC
CSGTGSKNIQYF
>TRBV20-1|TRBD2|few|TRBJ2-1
TGCAGTGCTAGAGCCCCGACTAGCGGGAGATTTGAGCAGTTCTTC
CSARAPTSGRFEQFF
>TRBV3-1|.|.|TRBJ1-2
TGTGCCAGCAGCCAATACAACGGTAACTATGGCTACACCTTC
CASSQYNGNYGYTF
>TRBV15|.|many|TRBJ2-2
TGTGCCACCAGCAGAGATGGAGGGGCGAGGACCGGGGAGCTGTTTTTT
CATSRDGGARTGELFF
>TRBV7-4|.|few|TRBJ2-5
TGTGCCAGGAACAGGGTTGGTTACGAGACCCAGTACTTC
CARNRVGYETQYF
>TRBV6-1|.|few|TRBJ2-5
TGTGCCAGCAGTGAACCCATTCTAGAGACCCAGTACTTC
CASSEPILETQYF
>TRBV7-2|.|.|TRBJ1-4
TGTGCCAGCAGCTTAGGCGGACAGACATCTAATGAAAAACTGTTTTTT
CASSLGGQTSNEKLFF
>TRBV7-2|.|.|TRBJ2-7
TGTGCCAGCAGCTCCCGCGGGGTAGTCTGGTACGAGCAGTACTTC
CASSSRGVVWYEQYF
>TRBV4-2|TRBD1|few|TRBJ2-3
TGTGCCAGCACCCCAATTGACAGGGGGCAGGGCACAGATACGCAGTATTTT
CASTPIDRGQGTDTQYF
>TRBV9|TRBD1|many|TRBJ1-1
TGTGCCAGCAGCGTAGATTACAGGGGTGGCACTGAAGCTTTCTTT
CASSVDYRGGTEAFF
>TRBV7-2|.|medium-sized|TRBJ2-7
TGTGCCAGCAGCTTCGCCTACGAGCAGTACTTC
CASSFAYEQYF
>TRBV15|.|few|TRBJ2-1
TGTGCCACCAGCACCGGGACCTACAATGAGCAGTTCTTC
CATSTGTYNEQFF
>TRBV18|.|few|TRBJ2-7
TGTGCCAGCTCACCTCTCCTGGGGGATCCCGCGTACGAGCAGTACTTC
CASSPLLGDPAYEQYF
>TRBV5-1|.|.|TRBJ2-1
TGCGCCAGCAGCGGCCGGGGAGAAGGGTCCCCCTACAATGAGCAGTTCTTC
CASSGRGEGSPYNEQFF
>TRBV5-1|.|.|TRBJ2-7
TGCGCCAGCAGCTTGGCCAGTGTGACTTCCTCCTACGAGCAGTACTTC
CASSLASVTSSYEQYF
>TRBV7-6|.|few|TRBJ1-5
TGTGCCAGCAGCTTAGCGCCATATCAGCCCCAGCATTTT
CASSLAPYQPQHF
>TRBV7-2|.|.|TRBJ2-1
TGTGCCAGCAGCGCAATCTTATTGGGGAATGAGCAGTTCTTC
CASSAILLGNEQFF
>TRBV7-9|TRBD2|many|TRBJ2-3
TGTGCCAGCAGCCCTAGCGGAAACACAGATACGCAGTATTTT
CASSPSGNTDTQYF
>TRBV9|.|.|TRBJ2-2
TGTGCCAGCAGCGCGACTCACGATTTTGGGCTGTTTTTT
CASSATHDFGLFF
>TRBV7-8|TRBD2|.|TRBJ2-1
TGTGCCAGCAGATTTAGCGGGACTAGCTCCTACAATGAGCAGTTCTTC
CASRFSGTSSYNEQFF